The rows below give T cell receptor beta chains drawn from one sample of a study of monozygotic twins with cystic fibrosis. Profiling relied on immunoSEQ multiplex PCR, and the TCRdb table lists in-frame clones only, not all of them. The sample includes 25,000 to 30,000 clones, about nine tenths seen only once; the top ten take approximately 0.5%. Source material: blood. The receptor source for this set is a girl aged 2-10 years with cystic fibrosis. Both conserved end residues are part of each CDR3. Each record gives: clone size, J gene, D gene, V gene, CDR3 DNA, CDR3 protein. A D gene is named only where the DNA matches it firmly. Clone size is not always given. Where it is, it says once, few, many or a class for expanded clones.

.	TRBJ1-2	.	TRBV18	TGTGCCAGCTCACCAGCAGGGGTTTATGGCTACACCTTC	CASSPAGVYGYTF
.	TRBJ2-2	.	TRBV4-2	TGTGCCAGCAGCCAGAACACGAACACCGGGGAGCTGTTTTTT	CASSQNTNTGELFF
.	TRBJ1-2	TRBD1	TRBV6-5	TGTGCCAGCAGTTACTCGGCAGGGGGCTTTGGGGGCTACACCTTC	CASSYSAGGFGGYTF
once	TRBJ2-5	.	TRBV9	TGTGCCAGCAGCGTAAACCCCGATGGGACCCAGTACTTC	CASSVNPDGTQYF
few	TRBJ1-1	.	TRBV6-4	TGTGCCAGCAGTGTCAACAGGAACACTGAAGCTTTCTTT	CASSVNRNTEAFF
.	TRBJ2-3	.	TRBV7-2	TGTGCCAGCAGCTTAGGGGCCAGTCCTAGCACAGATACGCAGTATTTT	CASSLGASPSTDTQYF
.	TRBJ1-4	.	TRBV4-2	TGTGCCAGCAGCCAAGATTGGAATGAAAAACTGTTTTTT	CASSQDWNEKLFF
.	TRBJ2-3	TRBD2	TRBV4-3	TGCGCCAGCAGCCAAGCCGGGACTAGCGGGGGCGGGACGCAGTATTTT	CASSQAGTSGGGTQYF
.	TRBJ2-2	.	TRBV25-1	TGTGCCAGCAGTGGAATAGGCGGCGGGGAGCTGTTTTTT	CASSGIGGGELFF
once	TRBJ2-5	.	TRBV18	TGTGCCAGCTCACCCGGGGGTGCCCAAGAGACCCAGTACTTC	CASSPGGAQETQYF
.	TRBJ1-2	.	TRBV7-8	TGTGCCAGCAGCTCCTGGGGGGAGAGTAACTATGGCTACACCTTC	CASSSWGESNYGYTF
.	TRBJ2-7	.	TRBV10-3	TGTGCCATCAGTGGAAGGGAGTCGGGGAAAGGGGCCTACGAGCAGTACTTC	CAISGRESGKGAYEQYF
.	TRBJ1-3	.	TRBV7-9	TGTGCCAGCAGCCCCGGGAAAATCTCTGGAAACACCATATATTTT	CASSPGKISGNTIYF
.	TRBJ2-1	.	TRBV18	TGTGCCAGCTCACCAGTCGCCGGGACGTTATCTAGTGAGCAGTTCTTC	CASSPVAGTLSSEQFF
.	TRBJ1-1	TRBD1	TRBV6-5	TGTGCCAGCAGAACAGGGGGCACTGAAGCTTTCTTT	CASRTGGTEAFF
.	TRBJ1-1	.	TRBV27	TGTGCCAGCAGTTCCATCGGAATGAACACTGAAGCTTTCTTT	CASSSIGMNTEAFF
.	TRBJ1-4	TRBD1	TRBV7-9	TGTGCCGGCAGGGGGCCGGTCTCTGGGACAACTAATGAAAAACTGTTTTTT	CAGRGPVSGTTNEKLFF
.	TRBJ1-2	.	TRBV9	TGTGCCAGCAGGGCAGGGTATGGCTACACCTTC	CASRAGYGYTF
.	TRBJ2-5	.	TRBV19	TGTGCCAGTAGCTTAAAAGAGACCCAGTACTTC	CASSLKETQYF
.	TRBJ2-2	.	TRBV9	TGTGCCAGCAGCGTAGGGGCGGGGGCCACGGCCGGGGAGCTGTTTTTT	CASSVGAGATAGELFF
.	TRBJ2-5	.	TRBV7-8	TGTGCCAGCAGCTTCCAGAATGGGCAAGAGACCCAGTACTTC	CASSFQNGQETQYF
.	TRBJ1-6	TRBD1	TRBV7-9	TGTGCCAGCAGCACCACAGGGGCGAATTCACCCCTCCACTTT	CASSTTGANSPLHF
.	TRBJ1-1	.	TRBV5-1	TGCGCCAGCAGCCCCCCCGGAACTGAAGCTTTCTTT	CASSPPGTEAFF
.	TRBJ2-7	.	TRBV20-1	TGCAGTGCTCTAGGGACCTACGAGCAGTACTTC	CSALGTYEQYF
.	TRBJ2-6	TRBD1	TRBV7-2	TGTGCCAGCAGCTTACGGGACAGGTTTGTCTCTGGGGCCAACGTCCTGACTTTC	CASSLRDRFVSGANVLTF
.	TRBJ2-3	.	TRBV6-6	TGTGCCAGCAGACCCACTAGTTACACAGATACGCAGTATTTT	CASRPTSYTDTQYF
.	TRBJ2-2	TRBD1	TRBV9	TGTGCCAGCAGCGTCCTTACCGGGACAGGGATTTCCACCGGGGAGCTGTTTTTT	CASSVLTGTGISTGELFF
.	TRBJ1-2	.	TRBV29-1	TGCAGCGCTAGTATTTCGCTAGGGGAAGGCTACACCTTC	CSASISLGEGYTF
.	TRBJ2-2	.	TRBV2	TGTGCCAGCAATCAGGGTTTTCGCAGCACCGGGGAGCTGTTTTTT	CASNQGFRSTGELFF
.	TRBJ2-5	.	TRBV7-2	TGTGCCAGCAGCTTAGAAGGTTCGAGAATCGAGACCCAGTACTTC	CASSLEGSRIETQYF
.	TRBJ2-2	TRBD1	TRBV4-2	TGTGCCAGCAGCCAACCCGACAGGGAGTGGTTGGGCGGGGAGCTGTTTTTT	CASSQPDREWLGGELFF